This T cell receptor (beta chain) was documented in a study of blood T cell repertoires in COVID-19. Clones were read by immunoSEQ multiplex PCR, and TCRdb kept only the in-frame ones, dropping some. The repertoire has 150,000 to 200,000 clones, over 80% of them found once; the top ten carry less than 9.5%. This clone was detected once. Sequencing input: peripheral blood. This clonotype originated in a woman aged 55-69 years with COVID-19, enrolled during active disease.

CDR3 DNA: TGTGCCAGCAGCTCATTGGCAGGGCGCTCTGGAAACACCATATATTTT. This codes for CASSSLAGRSGNTIYF. The V call is TRBV2, the J call TRBJ1-3, with TRBD1 as a possible D gene (5 bases). Trimming shortened V by 6 bases and J by 0 bases, and 15 bases separated the two germline ends. Germline V CDR1 and CDR2: SNHLY, FYNNEI. CDR3 length: 16 residues.